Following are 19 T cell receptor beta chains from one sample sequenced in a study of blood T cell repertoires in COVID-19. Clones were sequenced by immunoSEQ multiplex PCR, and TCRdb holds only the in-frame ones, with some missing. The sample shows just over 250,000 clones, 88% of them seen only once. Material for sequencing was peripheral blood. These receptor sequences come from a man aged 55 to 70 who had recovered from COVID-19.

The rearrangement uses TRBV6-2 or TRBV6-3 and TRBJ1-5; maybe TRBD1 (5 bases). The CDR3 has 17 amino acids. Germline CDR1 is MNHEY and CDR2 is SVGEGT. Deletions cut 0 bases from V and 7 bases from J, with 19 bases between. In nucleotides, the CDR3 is TGTGCCAGCAGTTACTCGAAAGGTATGCAGGGCCGGCAGCCCCAGCATTTT. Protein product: CASSYSKGMQGRQPQHF.

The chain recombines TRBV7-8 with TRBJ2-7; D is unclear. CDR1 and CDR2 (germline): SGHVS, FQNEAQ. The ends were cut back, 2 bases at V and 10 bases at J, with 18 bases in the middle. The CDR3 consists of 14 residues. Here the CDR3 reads CASSLKSAGRNQYF. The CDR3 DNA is TGTGCCAGCAGCTTAAAGTCGGCAGGAAGGAACCAGTACTTC.

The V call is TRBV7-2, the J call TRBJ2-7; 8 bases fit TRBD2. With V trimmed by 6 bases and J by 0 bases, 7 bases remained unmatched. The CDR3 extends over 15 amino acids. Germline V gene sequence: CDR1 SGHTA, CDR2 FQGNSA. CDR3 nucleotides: TGTGCCAGCAGATCCTTAGCGGGGAGCTCCTACGAGCAGTACTTC. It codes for CASRSLAGSSYEQYF.

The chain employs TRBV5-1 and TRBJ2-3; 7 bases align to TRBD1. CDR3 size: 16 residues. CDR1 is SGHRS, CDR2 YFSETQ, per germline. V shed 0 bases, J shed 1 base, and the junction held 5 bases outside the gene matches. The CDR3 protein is CASSLGLGTGTDTQYF. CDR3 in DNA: TGCGCCAGCAGCTTGGGCCTAGGGACAGGCACAGATACGCAGTATTTT.

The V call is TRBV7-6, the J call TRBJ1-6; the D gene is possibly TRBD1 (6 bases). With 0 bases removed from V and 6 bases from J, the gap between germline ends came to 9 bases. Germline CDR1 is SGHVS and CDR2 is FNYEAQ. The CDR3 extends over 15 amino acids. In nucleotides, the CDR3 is TGTGCCAGCAGCTTAGCAGCAGGGGCTAATTCACCCCTCCACTTT. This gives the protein CASSLAAGANSPLHF.

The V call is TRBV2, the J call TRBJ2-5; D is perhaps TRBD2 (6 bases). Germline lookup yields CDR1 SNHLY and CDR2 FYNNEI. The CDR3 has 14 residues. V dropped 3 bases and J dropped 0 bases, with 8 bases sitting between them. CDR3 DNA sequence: TGTGCCAGCAGTGATGGGAGGTACCAAGAGACCCAGTACTTC. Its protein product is CASSDGRYQETQYF.

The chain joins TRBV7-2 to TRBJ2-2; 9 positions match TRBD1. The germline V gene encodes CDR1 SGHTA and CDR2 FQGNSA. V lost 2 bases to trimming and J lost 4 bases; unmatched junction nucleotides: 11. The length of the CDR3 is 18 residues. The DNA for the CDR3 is TGTGCCAGCAGCTTATTTGGGCAACAGGGGGCAACCACCGGGGAGCTGTTTTTT. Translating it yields CASSLFGQQGATTGELFF.

CDR3 nucleotides: TGTGCCAGTAGTATCCCCGGGACAGGGTACTCACCCCTCCACTTT. Amino acid sequence: CASSIPGTGYSPLHF. This chain joins TRBV19 and TRBJ1-6; TRBD1 agrees at 9 bases. V trimming: 3 bases; J trimming: 10 bases; junction bases outside the gene matches: 7. Germline assignment: CDR1 LNHDA and CDR2 SQIVND (reference sequence). This CDR3 comprises 15 residues.

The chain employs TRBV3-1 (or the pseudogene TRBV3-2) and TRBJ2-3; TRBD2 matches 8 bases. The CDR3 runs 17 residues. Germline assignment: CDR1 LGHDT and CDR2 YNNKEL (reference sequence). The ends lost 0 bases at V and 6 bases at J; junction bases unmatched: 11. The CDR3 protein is CASSQEINAGGWDTQYF. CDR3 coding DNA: TGTGCCAGCAGCCAAGAAATCAATGCGGGGGGATGGGATACGCAGTATTTT.

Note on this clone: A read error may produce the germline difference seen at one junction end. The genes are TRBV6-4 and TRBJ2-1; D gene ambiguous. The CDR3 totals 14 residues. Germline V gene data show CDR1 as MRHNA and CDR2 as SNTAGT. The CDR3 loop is CASSPQLSYSEQFF. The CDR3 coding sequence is TGTGCCAGCAGTCCGCAGCTCTCGTACAGTGAGCAGTTCTTC.

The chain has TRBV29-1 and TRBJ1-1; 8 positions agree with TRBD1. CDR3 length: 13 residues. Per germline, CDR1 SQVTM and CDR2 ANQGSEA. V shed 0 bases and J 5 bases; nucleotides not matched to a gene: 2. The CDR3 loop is CSVEDRGLTEAFF. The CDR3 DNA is TGCAGCGTTGAAGACAGGGGGCTTACTGAAGCTTTCTTT.

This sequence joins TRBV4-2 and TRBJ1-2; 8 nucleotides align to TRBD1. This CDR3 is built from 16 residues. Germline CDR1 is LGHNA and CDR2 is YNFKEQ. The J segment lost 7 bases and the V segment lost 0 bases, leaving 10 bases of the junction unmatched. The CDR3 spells CASSQDSSRGLGGYTF. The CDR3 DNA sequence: TGTGCCAGCAGCCAAGATTCAAGCAGGGGGCTGGGTGGCTACACCTTC.

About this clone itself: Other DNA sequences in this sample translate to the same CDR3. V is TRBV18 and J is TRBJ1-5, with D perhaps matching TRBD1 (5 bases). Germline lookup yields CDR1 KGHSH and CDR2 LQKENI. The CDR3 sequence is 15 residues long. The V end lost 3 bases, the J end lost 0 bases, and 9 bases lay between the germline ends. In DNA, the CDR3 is TGTGCCAGCTCACCTACAGGATATAGCAATCAGCCCCAGCATTTT. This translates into CASSPTGYSNQPQHF.

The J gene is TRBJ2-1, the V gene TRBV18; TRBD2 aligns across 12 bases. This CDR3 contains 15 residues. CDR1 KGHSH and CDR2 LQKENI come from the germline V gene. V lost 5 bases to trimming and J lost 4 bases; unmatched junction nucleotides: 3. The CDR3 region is CASSGGLAGYNEQFF. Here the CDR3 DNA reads TGTGCCAGCTCAGGGGGACTAGCGGGTTACAATGAGCAGTTCTTC.

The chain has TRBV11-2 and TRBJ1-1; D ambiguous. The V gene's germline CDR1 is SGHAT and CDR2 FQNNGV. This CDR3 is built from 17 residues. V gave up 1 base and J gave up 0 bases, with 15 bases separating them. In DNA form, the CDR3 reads TGTGCCAGCAGCTTAGTGAGGTCAGCCGCTATGAACACTGAAGCTTTCTTT. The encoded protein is CASSLVRSAAMNTEAFF.

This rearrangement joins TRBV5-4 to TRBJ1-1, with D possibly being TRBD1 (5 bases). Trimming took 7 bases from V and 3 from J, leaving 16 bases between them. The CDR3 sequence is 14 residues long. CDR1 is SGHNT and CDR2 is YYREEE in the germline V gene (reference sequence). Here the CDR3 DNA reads TGTGCCAGCTACAGGTGGGGGGAGGACACTGAAGCTTTCTTT. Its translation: CASYRWGEDTEAFF.

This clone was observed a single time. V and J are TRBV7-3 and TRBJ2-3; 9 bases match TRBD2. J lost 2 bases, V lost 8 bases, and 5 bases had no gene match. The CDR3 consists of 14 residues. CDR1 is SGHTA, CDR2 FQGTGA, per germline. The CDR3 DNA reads TGTGCCAGCGCCCAGCGGGGGGCCACAGATACGCAGTATTTT. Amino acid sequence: CASAQRGATDTQYF.

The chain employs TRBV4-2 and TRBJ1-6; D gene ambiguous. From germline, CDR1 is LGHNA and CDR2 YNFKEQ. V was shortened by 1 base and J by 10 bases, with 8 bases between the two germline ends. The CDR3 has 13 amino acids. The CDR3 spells CASSQASGSPLHF. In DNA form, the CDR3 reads TGTGCCAGCAGCCAAGCGTCCGGGTCACCCCTCCACTTT.

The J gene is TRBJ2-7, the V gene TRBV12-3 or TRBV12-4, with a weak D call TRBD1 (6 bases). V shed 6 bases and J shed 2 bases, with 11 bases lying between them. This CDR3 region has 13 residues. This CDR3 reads CASSPRGPYEQYF. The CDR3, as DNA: TGTGCCAGCAGCCCCAGGGGCCCCTACGAGCAGTACTTC.